This entry is about one T cell receptor (beta chain). The antigen is unknown. PBMC-derived CD4+ and CD8+ T cells were sorted. This sample is drawn from a study of CD8+ T cells in alopecia areata. Findings and limits, study-wide: TCR sharing across patients was less clear than in mice, possibly HLA-related. Higher clonality than in normal scalp was seen in lesional scalp, especially alopecia totalis/universalis.

Extracted RNA was reverse transcribed into cDNA, the sequencing template. Assay used: immunoSEQ multiplex PCR; TCRdb lists only in-frame clones, some missing. Of approximately 98,000 clones listed, 55% to 70% are singletons. The TCR was taken from a human donor with alopecia areata. The sample comprised NKG2D-low CD8+ T cells sorted from blood.

The DNA of the CDR3 is TGTGCCATCAGTGAACGGGGGGACACTGAAGCTTTCTTT. Residues: CAISERGDTEAFF. This chain uses TRBV10-3 with TRBJ1-1; D is perhaps TRBD1 (5 bases). In germline, CDR1 is ENHRY, CDR2 SYGVKD. V was pared by 3 bases and J by 3 bases, with 8 bases between. This CDR3 has 13 amino acids.